Listed below are T cell receptor beta chains from one sample, sequenced in a study of regulatory T cells in long-lasting Graves disease. MiXCR, run by TCRdb on the multiplex PCR reads, gives a single entry per CDR3 protein. The top ten clones hold 13% of a sample with roughly 500,000 distinct CDR3 sequences, approximately 23% of them seen once. The sequencing used peripheral blood mononuclear cells (PBMCs), collected when the disease was refractory, from a patient treated with antithyroid drugs. The source of these receptors is a female donor with Graves disease. CDR3s include the opening cysteine and the closing phenylalanine or tryptophan. The order of the fields is J gene, V gene, CDR3 protein.

j_call: TRBJ2-3
v_call: TRBV15
cdr3_aa: CATSRRTGHTDTQYF

j_call: TRBJ2-2
v_call: TRBV6-1
cdr3_aa: CASRTSSGTSGTFRELFF

j_call: TRBJ1-3
v_call: TRBV11-2
cdr3_aa: CASSLGRISGNTIYF

j_call: TRBJ1-2
v_call: TRBV7-2
cdr3_aa: CASSLPENYGYTF

j_call: TRBJ1-5
v_call: TRBV28
cdr3_aa: CASSLPQGGNQPQHF

j_call: TRBJ2-2
v_call: TRBV20-1
cdr3_aa: CSAGTGRTGELFF

j_call: TRBJ2-5
v_call: TRBV11-2
cdr3_aa: CASSLEVGAGVQETQYF

j_call: TRBJ1-2
v_call: TRBV6-1
cdr3_aa: CASSPRANYGYTF

j_call: TRBJ1-6
v_call: TRBV27
cdr3_aa: CASRPTLFEALHF

j_call: TRBJ1-1
v_call: TRBV12-5
cdr3_aa: CASGLVLGATNTEAFF

j_call: TRBJ2-7
v_call: TRBV6-1
cdr3_aa: CASSTRQGLSEQYF

j_call: TRBJ1-2
v_call: TRBV28
cdr3_aa: CASSYKTANYGYTF

j_call: TRBJ1-1
v_call: TRBV28
cdr3_aa: CASSLFGKNAFF

j_call: TRBJ2-1
v_call: TRBV20-1
cdr3_aa: CSARGVLAGLRNEQFF

j_call: TRBJ1-1
v_call: TRBV5-4
cdr3_aa: CASSLPSTEAFF

j_call: TRBJ1-1
v_call: TRBV19
cdr3_aa: CASIGTVNTEAFF

j_call: TRBJ2-4
v_call: TRBV20-1
cdr3_aa: CSARDRPAKNIQYF

j_call: TRBJ2-7
v_call: TRBV5-1
cdr3_aa: CASSLGTSATTSYEQYF

j_call: TRBJ2-7
v_call: TRBV29-1
cdr3_aa: CSGGGTGGIGEQYF

j_call: TRBJ2-5
v_call: TRBV12-3/TRBV12-4
cdr3_aa: CASRAGAGGLETQYF

j_call: TRBJ1-1
v_call: TRBV6-1
cdr3_aa: CASRRQNTEAFF

j_call: TRBJ1-5
v_call: TRBV24-1
cdr3_aa: CATSESTGAQPQHF

j_call: TRBJ2-5
v_call: TRBV30
cdr3_aa: CAADLNGETQYF

j_call: TRBJ2-7
v_call: TRBV6-1
cdr3_aa: CASSDRDPYEQYF

j_call: TRBJ2-5
v_call: TRBV9
cdr3_aa: CASSDPRGGAVETQYF

j_call: TRBJ2-5
v_call: TRBV7-2
cdr3_aa: CASSLARGKETQYF

j_call: TRBJ2-7
v_call: TRBV11-2
cdr3_aa: CASSPDRDRGYEQYF

j_call: TRBJ1-1
v_call: TRBV28
cdr3_aa: CASSLPEGLNTEAFF

j_call: TRBJ2-7
v_call: TRBV7-2
cdr3_aa: CASSPPSRGGAIGYERYF

j_call: TRBJ2-2
v_call: TRBV3-1
cdr3_aa: CASSPTLGNTGELFF

j_call: TRBJ1-6
v_call: TRBV6-5
cdr3_aa: CASSYEVLRSPLHF

j_call: TRBJ1-5
v_call: TRBV7-9
cdr3_aa: CASSPTGGGQPQHF

j_call: TRBJ1-2
v_call: TRBV28
cdr3_aa: CATIRGAANYGYTF

j_call: TRBJ1-5
v_call: TRBV5-5
cdr3_aa: CASSYGPGGVQQPQHF

j_call: TRBJ1-2
v_call: TRBV30
cdr3_aa: CAWRTANYGYTF

j_call: TRBJ2-7
v_call: TRBV7-9
cdr3_aa: CASSLDGRGLDEQYF

j_call: TRBJ2-6
v_call: TRBV30
cdr3_aa: CAWSFLSGANVLTF

j_call: TRBJ1-5
v_call: TRBV7-9
cdr3_aa: CASSPSQGNQPQHF

j_call: TRBJ1-5
v_call: TRBV15
cdr3_aa: CATSRPPGENQPQHF

j_call: TRBJ1-4
v_call: TRBV18
cdr3_aa: CASSPITGTGLEKLFF

j_call: TRBJ1-1
v_call: TRBV27
cdr3_aa: CASSPKRGITEAFF

j_call: TRBJ1-2
v_call: TRBV12-3/TRBV12-4
cdr3_aa: CASSLQGTQYGYTF

j_call: TRBJ1-1
v_call: TRBV29-1
cdr3_aa: CSIPGEVAFF

j_call: TRBJ1-1
v_call: TRBV5-8
cdr3_aa: CASSLVQAFF

j_call: TRBJ2-7
v_call: TRBV15
cdr3_aa: CATSRPGGTGGYEQYF

j_call: TRBJ2-5
v_call: TRBV6-2/TRBV6-3
cdr3_aa: CASTPPTGLGETQYF

j_call: TRBJ2-6
v_call: TRBV12-3/TRBV12-4
cdr3_aa: CASSLEGGPSGANVLTF

j_call: TRBJ1-2
v_call: TRBV29-1
cdr3_aa: CSVERTGAYGYTF

j_call: TRBJ2-1
v_call: TRBV28
cdr3_aa: CASSLRVAGRDEQFF

j_call: TRBJ2-1
v_call: TRBV12-3/TRBV12-4
cdr3_aa: CASSWDRRSYNEQFF

j_call: TRBJ1-2
v_call: TRBV7-9
cdr3_aa: CASSRGTGNVGGYGYTF

j_call: TRBJ1-1
v_call: TRBV5-4
cdr3_aa: CASTGGGSTEAFF

j_call: TRBJ2-7
v_call: TRBV28
cdr3_aa: CASSPTALVGSYEQYF

j_call: TRBJ1-1
v_call: TRBV18
cdr3_aa: CASSGAMNTEAFF

j_call: TRBJ1-5
v_call: TRBV28
cdr3_aa: CASSLNRRMIQPQHF

j_call: TRBJ2-5
v_call: TRBV9
cdr3_aa: CASSVGRQETQYF

j_call: TRBJ2-3
v_call: TRBV28
cdr3_aa: CASSPHLTDTQYF